This T cell receptor (beta chain) was sequenced in a study of CD8+ T cells in alopecia areata. Across the whole study: Those treated were given oral tofacitinib at 5 to 10 mg twice daily. Dosing with tofacitinib proceeded for 6 to 18 months, followed by 6 months off drug.

General study results and limits: Scalp samples also yield sequences from resident alphabeta T cells of normal skin. Tofacitinib yielded significantly lower scalp clonality and fewer expanded CD8+ clones among the top 100.

cDNA serving as the sequencing template came from extracted, reverse transcribed RNA. Generated by immunoSEQ multiplex PCR, the TCRdb table keeps only in-frame clones and is missing some. The sample lists approximately 180,000 clones; about 55% were seen once. On this clone: Its specificity is unknown.

The treatment: oral pan-JAK inhibitor, 5-10 mg twice daily. Trimming stripped 4 bases from V and 1 base from J, with 13 bases between. The CDR3 totals 14 residues. Looked up from germline, CDR1 is GTSNPN and CDR2 is SVGIG (reference sequence). The source is a human donor with alopecia areata. Sequences were derived from CD8+ T cells sorted from blood, sampled at week 24, from a patient treated with tofacitinib. The chain links TRBV30 to TRBJ1-2, with D perhaps matching TRBD1 (5 bases). The CDR3 loop reads CAWTDSADNYGYTF. The CDR3, as DNA: TGTGCCTGGACAGACAGTGCAGATAACTATGGCTACACCTTC.